This T cell receptor (beta chain) is from a study of molecular identifiers for immune sequencing clone quantification. Study findings and constraints: The share of molecules held by clones above 20 RNA copies was over 99% in effector cells and under 1% in naive cells.

Details on this clonotype: Its antigen is undetermined. Just one base apart from a much larger clone, this may be a read error.

Preparation methods for the bulk TCR libraries were those previously described, with listed TCR primers. One entry per CDR3 protein results from TCRdb running MiXCR on the PCR reads. Of over 90,000 distinct CDR3 sequences detected, about 35% appear once; the ten largest clones hold about 9.1%. Sequenced input: naive CD8+ T cells from blood, with Jurkat cell RNA spiked in. The subset denotes: FACS-sorted CD8+CD4-CCR7+CD45RA+ naive T cells. This clonotype originated in a human donor in good health. Some libraries in this study had Jurkat cell RNA spiked in.

The CDR3 region is CASSLTTASTDTLYF. The CDR3 nucleotides read TGTGCCAGCAGCCTGACTACCGCTAGCACAGATACGCTGTATTTT. V gene TRBV14 combines with J gene TRBJ2-3; maybe TRBD2 (5 bases). The length of the CDR3 is 15 residues. The germline V gene has CDR1 SGHDN and CDR2 FVKESK.